This TCR beta chain was identified in a study of Tregs in tolerant kidney transplant recipients. Thawed PBMCs were FACS-sorted into unstimulated CD4+CD25+CD127- regulatory T cells, CD4+CD25- non-regulatory cells, CD4 and CD8 cells. Concerning this clone: The target antigen is unknown.

The study's findings and limits: The most relevant donor-specific Treg TCRbeta repertoire apparently came from expansion with activated donor B cells.

Profiling relied on immunoSEQ multiplex PCR, and the TCRdb table lists in-frame clones only, not all of them. The repertoire consists of some 240,000 clones, with about four fifths occurring once and the leading ten covering about 0.64%. The CDR3 is 14 amino acids. CDR1 SNHLY and CDR2 FYNNEI come from the germline V gene. Losses at the gene ends were 7 bases for V and 0 bases for J; bases not matched to a gene: 4. This clonotype was sampled from a human donor in good health. Input material: CD4+ T cells from blood. V and J are TRBV2 and TRBJ1-1, with TRBD1 matching 8 bases. The CDR3 spells CASTLQGVNTEAFF. In nucleotides, the CDR3 is TGTGCCAGCACCTTACAGGGGGTGAACACTGAAGCTTTCTTT.